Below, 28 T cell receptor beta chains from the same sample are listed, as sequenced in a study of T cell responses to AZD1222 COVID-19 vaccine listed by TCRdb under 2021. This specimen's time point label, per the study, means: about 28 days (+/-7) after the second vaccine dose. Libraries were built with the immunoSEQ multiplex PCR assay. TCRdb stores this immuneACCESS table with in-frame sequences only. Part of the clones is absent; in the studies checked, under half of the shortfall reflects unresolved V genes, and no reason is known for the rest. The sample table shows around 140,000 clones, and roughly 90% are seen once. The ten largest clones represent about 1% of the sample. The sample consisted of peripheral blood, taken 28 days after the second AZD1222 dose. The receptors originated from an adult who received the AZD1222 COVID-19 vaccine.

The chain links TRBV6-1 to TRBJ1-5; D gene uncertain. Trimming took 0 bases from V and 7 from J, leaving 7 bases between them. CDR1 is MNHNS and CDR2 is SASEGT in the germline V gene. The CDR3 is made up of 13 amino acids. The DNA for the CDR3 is TGTGCCAGCAGTGAAGCACGAGGCCAGCCCCAGCATTTT. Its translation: CASSEARGQPQHF.

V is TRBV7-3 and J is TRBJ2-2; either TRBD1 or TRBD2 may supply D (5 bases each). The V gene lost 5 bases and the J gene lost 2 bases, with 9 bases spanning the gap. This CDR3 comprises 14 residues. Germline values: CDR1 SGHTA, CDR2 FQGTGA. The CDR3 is CASSPGPNTGELFF. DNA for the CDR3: TGTGCCAGCAGCCCGGGACCCAACACCGGGGAGCTGTTTTTT.

The CDR3 spells CASSYGQGDGYTF. CDR3 sequence (DNA): TGTGCCAGCAGCTACGGACAGGGGGATGGCTACACCTTC. This sequence joins TRBV27 and TRBJ1-2; 10 bases map to TRBD1. Unmatched junction bases numbered 4, after V lost 6 bases and J lost 6 bases. Germline CDR1 MNHEY, CDR2 SMNVEV (reference sequence). The CDR3 sequence is 13 residues long.

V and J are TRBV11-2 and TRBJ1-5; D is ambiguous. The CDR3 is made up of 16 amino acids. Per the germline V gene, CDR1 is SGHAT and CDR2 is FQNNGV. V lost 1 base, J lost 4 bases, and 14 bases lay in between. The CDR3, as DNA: TGTGCCAGCAGCTTAGCGGGAGGTCGGGGAAATCAGCCCCAGCATTTT. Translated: CASSLAGGRGNQPQHF. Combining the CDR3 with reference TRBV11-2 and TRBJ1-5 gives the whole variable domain EAGVAQSPRYKIIEKRQSVAFWCNPISGHATLYWYQQILGQGPKLLIQFQNNGVVDDSQLPKDRFSAERLKGVDSTLKIQPAKLEDSAVYLCASSLAGGRGNQPQHFGDGTRLSIL.

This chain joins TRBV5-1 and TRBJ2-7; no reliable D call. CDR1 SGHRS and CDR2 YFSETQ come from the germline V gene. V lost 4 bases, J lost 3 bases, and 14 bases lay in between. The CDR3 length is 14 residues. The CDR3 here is CASSPVLWSYEQYF. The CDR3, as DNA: TGCGCCAGCAGCCCGGTTTTGTGGAGCTACGAGCAGTACTTC.

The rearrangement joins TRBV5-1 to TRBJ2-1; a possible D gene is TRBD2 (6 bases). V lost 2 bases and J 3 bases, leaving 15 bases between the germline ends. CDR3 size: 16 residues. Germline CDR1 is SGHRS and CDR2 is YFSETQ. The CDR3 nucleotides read TGCGCCAGCAGCTTCCTAATGGGGGGAGTCTACAATGAGCAGTTCTTC. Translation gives CASSFLMGGVYNEQFF.

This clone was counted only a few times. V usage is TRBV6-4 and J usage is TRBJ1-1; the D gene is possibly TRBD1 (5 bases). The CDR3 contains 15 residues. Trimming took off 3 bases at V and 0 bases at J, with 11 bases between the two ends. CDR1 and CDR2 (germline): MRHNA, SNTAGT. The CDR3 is CASSERGEMNTEAFF. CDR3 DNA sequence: TGTGCCAGCAGTGAGCGGGGGGAGATGAACACTGAAGCTTTCTTT.

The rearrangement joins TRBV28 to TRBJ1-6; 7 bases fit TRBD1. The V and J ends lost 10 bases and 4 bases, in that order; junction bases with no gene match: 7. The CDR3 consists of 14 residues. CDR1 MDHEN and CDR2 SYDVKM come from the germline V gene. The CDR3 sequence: CATSGGIYNSPLHF. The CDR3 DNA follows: TGTGCCACTTCAGGGGGGATTTATAATTCACCCCTCCACTTT.

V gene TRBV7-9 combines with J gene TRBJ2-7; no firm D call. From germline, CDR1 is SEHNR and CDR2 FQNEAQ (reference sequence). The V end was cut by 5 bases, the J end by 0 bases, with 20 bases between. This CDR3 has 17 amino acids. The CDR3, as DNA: TGTGCCAGCAGCCCTCCCATTTCCGAAACGCCCTCCTACGAGCAGTACTTC. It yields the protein CASSPPISETPSYEQYF.

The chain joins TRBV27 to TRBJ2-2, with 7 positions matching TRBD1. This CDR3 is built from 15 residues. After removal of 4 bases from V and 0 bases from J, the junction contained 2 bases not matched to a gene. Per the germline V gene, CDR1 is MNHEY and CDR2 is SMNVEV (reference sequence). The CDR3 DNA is TGTGCCAGCAGTTCGGGACAGCCGAACACCGGGGAGCTGTTTTTT. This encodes CASSSGQPNTGELFF.

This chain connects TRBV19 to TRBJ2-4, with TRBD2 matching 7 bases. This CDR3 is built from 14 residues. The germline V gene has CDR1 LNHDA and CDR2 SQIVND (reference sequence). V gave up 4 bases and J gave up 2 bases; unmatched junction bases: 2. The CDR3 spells CASSSGSTKNIQYF. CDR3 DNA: TGTGCCAGTAGTAGCGGGAGTACCAAAAACATTCAGTACTTC. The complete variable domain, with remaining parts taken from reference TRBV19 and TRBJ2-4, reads DGGITQSPKYLFRKEGQNVTLSCEQNLNHDAMYWYRQDPGQGLRLIYYSQIVNDFQKGDIAEGYSVSREKKESFPLTVTSAQKNPTAFYLCASSSGSTKNIQYFGAGTRLSVL.

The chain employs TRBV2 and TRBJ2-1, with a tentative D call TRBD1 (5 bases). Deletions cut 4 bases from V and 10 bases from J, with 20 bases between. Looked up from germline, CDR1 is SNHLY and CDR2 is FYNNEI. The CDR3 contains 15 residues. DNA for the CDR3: TGTGCCAGCAGTGGGGGCATAGTTACCGCGGCCGAGCAGTTCTTC. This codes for CASSGGIVTAAEQFF.

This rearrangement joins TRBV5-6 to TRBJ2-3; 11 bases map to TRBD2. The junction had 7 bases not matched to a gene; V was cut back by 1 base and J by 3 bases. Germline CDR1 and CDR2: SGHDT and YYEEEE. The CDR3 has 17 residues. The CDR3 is CASSLRLAGGQTDTQYF. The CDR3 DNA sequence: TGTGCCAGCAGCTTGAGGCTAGCGGGAGGTCAAACAGATACGCAGTATTTT.

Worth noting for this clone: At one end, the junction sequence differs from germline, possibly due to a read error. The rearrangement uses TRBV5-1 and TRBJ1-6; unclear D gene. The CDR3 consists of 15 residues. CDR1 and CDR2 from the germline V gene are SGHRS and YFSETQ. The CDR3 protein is CASSQSRPYDSPLHF. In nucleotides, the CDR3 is TGCGCCAGCAGTCAGTCCCGCCCCTATGATTCACCCCTCCACTTT.

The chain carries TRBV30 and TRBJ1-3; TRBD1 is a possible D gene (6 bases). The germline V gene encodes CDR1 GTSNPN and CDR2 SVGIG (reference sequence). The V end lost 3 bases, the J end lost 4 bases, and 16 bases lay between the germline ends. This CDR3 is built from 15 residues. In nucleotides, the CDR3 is TGTGCCTGGAGCGCAGCGAGGGACATAGGAAACACCATATATTTT. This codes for CAWSAARDIGNTIYF. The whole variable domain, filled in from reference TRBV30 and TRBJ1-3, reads SQTIHQWPATLVQPVGSPLSLECTVEGTSNPNLYWYRQAAGRGLQLLFYSVGIGQISSEVPQNLSASRPQDRQFILSSKKLLLSDSGFYLCAWSAARDIGNTIYFGEGSWLTVV.

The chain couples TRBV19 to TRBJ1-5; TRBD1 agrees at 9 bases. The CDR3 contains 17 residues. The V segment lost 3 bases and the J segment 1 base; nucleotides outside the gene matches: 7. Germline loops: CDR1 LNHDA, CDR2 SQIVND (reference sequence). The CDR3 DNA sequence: TGTGCCAGTAGTATTTCCGACAGGGGGTTAAGCAATCAGCCCCAGCATTTT. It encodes CASSISDRGLSNQPQHF.

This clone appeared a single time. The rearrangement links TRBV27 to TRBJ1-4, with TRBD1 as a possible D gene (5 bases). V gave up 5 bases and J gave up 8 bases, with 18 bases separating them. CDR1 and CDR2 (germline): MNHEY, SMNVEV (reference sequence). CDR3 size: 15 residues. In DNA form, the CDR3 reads TGTGCCAGCAGTCCGCGGGACGGCCTGAGGGAAAAACTGTTTTTT. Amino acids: CASSPRDGLREKLFF.

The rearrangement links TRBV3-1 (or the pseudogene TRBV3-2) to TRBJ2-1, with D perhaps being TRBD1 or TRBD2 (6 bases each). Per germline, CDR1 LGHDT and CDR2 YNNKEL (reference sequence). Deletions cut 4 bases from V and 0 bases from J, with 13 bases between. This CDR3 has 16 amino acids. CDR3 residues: CASSPFEGGSYNEQFF. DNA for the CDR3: TGTGCCAGCAGCCCCTTTGAGGGGGGCTCCTACAATGAGCAGTTCTTC.

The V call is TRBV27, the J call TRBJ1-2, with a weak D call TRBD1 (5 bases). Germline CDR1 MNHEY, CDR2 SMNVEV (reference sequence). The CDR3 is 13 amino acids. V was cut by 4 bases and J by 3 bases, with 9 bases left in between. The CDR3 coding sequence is TGTGCCAGCAGTTGGGGGAGGGACTATGGCTACACCTTC. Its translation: CASSWGRDYGYTF.

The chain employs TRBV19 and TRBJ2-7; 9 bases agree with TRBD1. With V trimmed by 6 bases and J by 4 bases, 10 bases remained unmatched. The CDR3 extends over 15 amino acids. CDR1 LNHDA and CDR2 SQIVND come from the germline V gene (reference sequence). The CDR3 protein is CASSARAGQGYEQYF. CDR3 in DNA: TGTGCCAGTAGCGCCAGGGCCGGACAGGGGTACGAGCAGTACTTC.

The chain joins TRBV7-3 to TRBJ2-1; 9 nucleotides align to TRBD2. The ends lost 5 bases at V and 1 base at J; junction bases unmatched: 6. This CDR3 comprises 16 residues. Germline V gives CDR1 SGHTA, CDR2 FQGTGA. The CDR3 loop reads CASSPLSGRSYNEQFF. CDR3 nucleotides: TGTGCCAGCAGCCCCCTCAGCGGGAGGTCCTACAATGAGCAGTTCTTC.

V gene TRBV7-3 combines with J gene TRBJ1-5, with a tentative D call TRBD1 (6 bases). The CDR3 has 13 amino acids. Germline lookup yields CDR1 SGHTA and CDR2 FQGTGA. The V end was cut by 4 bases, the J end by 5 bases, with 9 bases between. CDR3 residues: CASSSSGDQPQHF. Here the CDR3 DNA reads TGTGCCAGCAGCTCATCAGGGGATCAGCCCCAGCATTTT.

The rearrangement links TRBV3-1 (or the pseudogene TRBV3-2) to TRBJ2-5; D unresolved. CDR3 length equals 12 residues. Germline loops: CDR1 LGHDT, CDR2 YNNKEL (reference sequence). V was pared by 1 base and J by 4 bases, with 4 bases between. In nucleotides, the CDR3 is TGTGCCAGCAGCCAAGTTGGAGAGACCCAGTACTTC. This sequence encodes CASSQVGETQYF.

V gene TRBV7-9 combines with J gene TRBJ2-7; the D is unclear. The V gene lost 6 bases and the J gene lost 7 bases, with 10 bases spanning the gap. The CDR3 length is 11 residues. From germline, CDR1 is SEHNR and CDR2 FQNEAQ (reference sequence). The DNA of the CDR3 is TGTGCCAGCAGTTCCTATGGGGAGCAGTACTTC. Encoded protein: CASSSYGEQYF. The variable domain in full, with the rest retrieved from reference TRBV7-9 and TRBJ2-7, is DTGVSQNPRHKITKRGQNVTFRCDPISEHNRLYWYRQTLGQGPEFLTYFQNEAQLEKSRLLSDRFSAERPKGSFSTLEIQRTEQGDSAMYLCASSSYGEQYFGPGTRLTVT.

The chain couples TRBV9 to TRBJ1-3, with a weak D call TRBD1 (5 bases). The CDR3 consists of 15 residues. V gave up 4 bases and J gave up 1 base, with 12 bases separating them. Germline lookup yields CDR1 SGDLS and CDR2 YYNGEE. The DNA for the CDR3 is TGTGCCAGCAGCCCCCAGGGAGCGTCTGGAAACACCATATATTTT. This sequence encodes CASSPQGASGNTIYF.

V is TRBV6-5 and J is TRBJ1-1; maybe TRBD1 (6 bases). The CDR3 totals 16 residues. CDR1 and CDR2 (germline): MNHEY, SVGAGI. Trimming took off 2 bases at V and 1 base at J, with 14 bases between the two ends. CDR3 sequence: CASSYGGHHWNTEAFF. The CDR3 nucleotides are TGTGCCAGCAGTTACGGGGGACATCACTGGAACACTGAAGCTTTCTTT.

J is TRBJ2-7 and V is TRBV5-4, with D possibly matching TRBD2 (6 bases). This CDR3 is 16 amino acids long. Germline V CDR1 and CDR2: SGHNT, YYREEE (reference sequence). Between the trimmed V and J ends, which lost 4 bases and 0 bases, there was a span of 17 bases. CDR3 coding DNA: TGTGCCAGCAGCCCGCGTGGCGGGATGAGCTCCTACGAGCAGTACTTC. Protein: CASSPRGGMSSYEQYF.

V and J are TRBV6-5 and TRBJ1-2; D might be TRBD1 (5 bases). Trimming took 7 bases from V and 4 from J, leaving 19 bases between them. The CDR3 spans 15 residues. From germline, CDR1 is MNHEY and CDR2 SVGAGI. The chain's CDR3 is CASKITLQASYGYTF. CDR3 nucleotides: TGTGCCAGCAAAATCACCCTACAGGCCAGCTATGGCTACACCTTC.